A selection of T cell receptor beta chains follows, all from one sample in a study of blood T cell repertoires in COVID-19. Assay: immunoSEQ multiplex PCR; the TCRdb copy retains only in-frame clones and omits some. The table includes roughly 120,000 clones, over 75% detected once. The sample was peripheral blood. All receptors come from an elderly man with acute or convalescent COVID-19. Both conserved end residues are part of each CDR3. Each record gives: J gene, V gene, CDR3 protein.

>TRBJ1-2|TRBV29-1
CSVEVFGAPNYGYTF
>TRBJ1-1|TRBV14
CASSQYRANTEAFF
>TRBJ1-1|TRBV7-9
CASSLATGRNTEAFF
>TRBJ1-1|TRBV19
CASSIVRGNTEAFF
>TRBJ2-7|TRBV24-1
CATQGQGTYEQYF
>TRBJ1-2|TRBV19
CASSILGGINYGYTF
>TRBJ1-1|TRBV5-1
CASSLDPRGAAEAFF
>TRBJ1-1|TRBV6-5
CASSDRGVTEAFF
>TRBJ1-1|TRBV20-1
CSARPAREAFF
>TRBJ1-1|TRBV24-1
CATSDLGGAEAFF
>TRBJ2-7|TRBV7-3
CASSLGTGASYEQYF
>TRBJ2-2|TRBV11-2
CASRQYRQGRGELFF
>TRBJ2-1|TRBV6-5
CASSRTSGISYEQFF
>TRBJ2-7|TRBV7-2
CASSFGGSSYEQYF
>TRBJ1-5|TRBV6-2/TRBV6-3
CASSSGNGQPQHF
>TRBJ1-2|TRBV18
CASSLEGVGYTF
>TRBJ2-5|TRBV27
CASSRGGTGRETQYF
>TRBJ1-1|TRBV19
CASSPGQGNTEAFF
>TRBJ1-6|TRBV7-9
CASSPSDRGVSPLHF
>TRBJ1-5|TRBV11-2
CASSFGAGENQPQHF
>TRBJ1-5|TRBV4-1
CASSQEPTGGYQPQHF
>TRBJ2-3|TRBV18
CASSYQKEKIAGGADTQYF
>TRBJ1-1|TRBV3-1/TRBV3-2
CASSQGRSGNTEAFF
>TRBJ2-1|TRBV10-3
CAISEPLYSSGRLYNEQFF
>TRBJ2-3|TRBV27
CASLTRQNPDTQYF
>TRBJ1-1|TRBV18
CASSLQTGSGTEAFF
>TRBJ1-2|TRBV28
CASSFLAGGNYGYTF
>TRBJ2-3|TRBV29-1
CSVEDRGSTTDTQYF
>TRBJ1-5|TRBV19
CASKDRGNQPQHF
>TRBJ1-1|TRBV27
CASSYTGGRGSGNTEAFF
>TRBJ2-3|TRBV9
CASSPPQYSTDTQYF
>TRBJ1-5|TRBV5-8
CASSFSRGNQPQHF
>TRBJ1-4|TRBV28
CAVDRNEKLFF
>TRBJ1-2|TRBV27
CASSLGQGLYGYTF
>TRBJ2-3|TRBV9
CASSRTDSTDTQYF
>TRBJ2-1|TRBV5-8
CASSSLAQGYNEQFF
>TRBJ1-1|TRBV30
CAWIPLYLRTELTEAFF
>TRBJ1-6|TRBV11-2
CASSFSGSNSPLHF
>TRBJ2-2|TRBV4-2
CASSQGAGLRTNTGELFF
>TRBJ2-5|TRBV5-1
CASSRREGRSQETQYF
>TRBJ2-1|TRBV11-2
CASSLQRGSYNEQFF
>TRBJ2-2|TRBV12-3/TRBV12-4
CASSKTETGELFF
>TRBJ2-5|TRBV5-6
CASSEQGPGETQYF
>TRBJ2-5|TRBV6-5
CASSPQALGGETQYF
>TRBJ1-4|TRBV10-3
CAISVSDNEKLFF
>TRBJ2-1|TRBV6-5
CASSSLDGRMDEQFF
>TRBJ2-7|TRBV10-3
CAISAGVTYEQYF
>TRBJ2-1|TRBV4-2
CASSHFTSGGLYNEQFF
>TRBJ2-7|TRBV7-9
CASSAENAYEQYF
>TRBJ1-2|TRBV5-1
CASSPLGVLSNYGYTF
>TRBJ2-1|TRBV5-5
CASSLGQGEFNEQFF
>TRBJ1-5|TRBV7-2
CASSTTGGGNQPQHF
>TRBJ1-3|TRBV4-2
CASSQAGTGAGNTIYF
>TRBJ1-5|TRBV28
CASTEAGINQPQHF
>TRBJ2-1|TRBV19
CAVSGTGGHEQFF
>TRBJ2-4|TRBV15
CATSRDMVDLGIQYF
>TRBJ1-1|TRBV6-5
CASSTRGSEAFF
>TRBJ2-7|TRBV28
CASSLAAYEQYF